These 29 T cell receptor beta chains share one sample of origin, sequenced in a study of human T cells and chemical hapten exposure. TCRdb reanalysed the RACE reads using MiXCR and keeps one entry per CDR3 protein. The sample consists of about 40,000 distinct CDR3 sequences, about 11% of them appearing once. The time point is: pre-sensitization, week 0. Treatment defined: therapeutic diphenylcyclopropenone sensitization with weekly scalp DPC. The source material was whole blood, sampled in connection with sensitization to the hapten diphenylcyclopropenone (DPC). The receptors come from a man aged 30-40 years with alopecia areata. Some clones in this sample may be carry-over from other donors' samples.

A note on this clonotype: One junction end does not reproduce the germline sequence, and a read error may be involved. This sequence joins TRBV7-9 and TRBJ2-3; D not certain. The germline CDR1 and CDR2 sequences are SEHNR and FQNEAQ (reference sequence). This CDR3 contains 12 residues. In DNA, the CDR3 is TGTGCCGGCAGCTTAGGGCCCCTGGCGCAGTATTTT. Amino acid sequence: CAGSLGPLAQYF.

This clonotype came up many times. The chain employs TRBV21-1 and TRBJ1-2. TRBV21-1 is a documented pseudogene. This CDR3 is built from 12 residues. CDR3 sequence reads: CASSRAGDGYTF. The CDR3, as DNA: TGTGCCAGCAGTAGGGCGGGAGATGGCTACACCTTC.

This clonotype has at least ten counts. The J gene is TRBJ1-5, the V gene TRBV18; tentative D call: TRBD1 (5 bases). CDR1 and CDR2 (germline): KGHSH, LQKENI. V shed 3 bases and J shed 5 bases, with 11 bases lying between them. CDR3 length: 14 amino acids. CDR3 DNA sequence: TGTGCCAGCTCACCGATCGACAGCTATCAGCCCCAGCATTTT. It yields the protein CASSPIDSYQPQHF.

The V call is TRBV11-2, the J call TRBJ2-1; 12 bases agree with TRBD2. Germline values: CDR1 SGHAT, CDR2 FQNNGV. The CDR3 has 16 residues. After removal of 4 bases from V and 3 bases from J, the junction contained 4 bases not matched to a gene. The CDR3 nucleotides are TGTGCCAGCAGCTCGACTAGCGGGAGAAGCTACAATGAGCAGTTCTTC. Its protein is CASSSTSGRSYNEQFF.

This clonotype was counted between two and nine times. The chain recombines TRBV20-1 with TRBJ1-2; D remains unclear. CDR3 length: 12 residues. The germline gives CDR1 DFQATT, CDR2 SNEGSKA (reference sequence). The ends were cut back, 6 bases at V and 5 bases at J, with 13 bases in the middle. The CDR3 loop reads CSAPGTHYGYTF. DNA for the CDR3: TGCAGTGCACCGGGAACTCATTATGGCTACACCTTC.

This clonotype showed up just a few times. The chain uses TRBV28 and TRBJ2-3, with 8 bases that match TRBD1. CDR1 and CDR2 (germline): MDHEN, SYDVKM. The CDR3 runs to 21 residues. The V gene end was trimmed by 5 bases and the J gene end by 2 bases; junction bases not matched to a gene: 24. The CDR3 region is CASSPTNRRDRTPKHTDTQYF. The CDR3 nucleotides read TGTGCCAGCAGTCCAACAAACCGACGGGACAGGACACCAAAGCACACAGATACGCAGTATTTT.

The chain recombines TRBV12-3 or TRBV12-4 with TRBJ2-5; tentatively, D is TRBD1 or TRBD2 (5 bases each). Trimming shortened V by 11 bases and J by 2 bases, and 21 bases separated the two germline ends. This CDR3 is 15 amino acids long. The CDR3 region is CACTSRDGSQETQYF. The CDR3 DNA reads TGTGCCTGCACCTCCCGGGACGGATCGCAAGAGACCCAGTACTTC.

The sample holds many counts of this clonotype. The chain combines TRBV27 with TRBJ1-6; the match to TRBD1 covers 7 bases. CDR3 length: 15 residues. Per germline, CDR1 MNHEY and CDR2 SMNVEV (reference sequence). V dropped 8 bases and J dropped 7; count of bases not matched to a gene: 11. Here the CDR3 DNA reads TGTGCCAGCTCAATGCAAGGGACAGAAAATTCACCCCTCCACTTT. This sequence encodes CASSMQGTENSPLHF.

CDR3 in DNA: TGTGCCAGCAGTTTATTGGCAGGGGAGGATGGTCAGCCCCAGCATTTT. The encoded protein is CASSLLAGEDGQPQHF. The V and J genes are TRBV28 and TRBJ1-5, with D possibly matching TRBD1 (6 bases). V dropped 1 base and J dropped 6 bases, with 16 bases sitting between them. CDR3 size: 16 residues. Germline V gene lookup returns CDR1 MDHEN and CDR2 SYDVKM. Drawing the rest from reference TRBV28 and TRBJ1-5, the complete variable domain is DVKVTQSSRYLVKRTGEKVFLECVQDMDHENMFWYRQDPGLGLRLIYFSYDVKMKEKGDIPEGYSVSREKKERFSLILESASTNQTSMYLCASSLLAGEDGQPQHFGDGTRLSIL.

This clonotype has at least ten counts. The chain couples TRBV6-2 or TRBV6-3 to TRBJ1-5; D remains ambiguous. The CDR3 totals 15 residues. Germline values: CDR1 MNHEY, CDR2 SVGEGT. V lost 4 bases and J lost 1, with 11 bases in between. In DNA form, the CDR3 reads TGTGCCAGCAGTTTGGCGGGCGGGAGCAATCAGCCCCAGCATTTT. Translated, it gives CASSLAGGSNQPQHF.

V and J are TRBV20-1 and TRBJ2-7; TRBD2 matches at 7 bases. Germline V lookup: CDR1 DFQATT, CDR2 SNEGSKA (reference sequence). The CDR3 length is 14 residues. V lost 6 bases to trimming and J lost 0 bases; unmatched junction nucleotides: 8. As DNA, the CDR3 is TGCAGTGCCTTTACTAGCGACCACTCCTACGAGCAGTACTTC. It codes for CSAFTSDHSYEQYF.

This clonotype is medium-sized. The chain is built from TRBV7-8 and TRBJ2-7; possible D gene TRBD2, 5 bases. Germline CDR1 and CDR2: SGHVS and FQNEAQ. The V end lost 4 bases, the J end lost 4 bases, and 23 bases lay between the germline ends. This CDR3 contains 17 residues. CDR3 in amino acids: CASSSPVNEGGRYEQYF. As DNA, the CDR3 is TGTGCCAGCAGCTCCCCTGTGAACGAGGGCGGTAGGTACGAGCAGTACTTC.

The sample holds many counts of this clonotype. The CDR3 loop is CSAGDRGLEQFF. DNA of the CDR3: TGCAGTGCGGGGGACAGGGGGCTAGAGCAGTTCTTC. This chain connects TRBV20-1 to TRBJ2-1; TRBD1 matches at 12 bases. Germline loops: CDR1 DFQATT, CDR2 SNEGSKA (reference sequence). The CDR3 is 12 amino acids. V lost 6 bases and J lost 10; bases outside the gene matches: 4.

The chain has TRBV6-2 or TRBV6-3 and TRBJ2-1; 9 bases agree with TRBD2. Germline trimming cut 8 bases from V and 8 bases from J; bases unmatched to any gene: 13. From germline, CDR1 is MNHEY and CDR2 SVGEGT. The CDR3 sequence is 15 residues long. CDR3 DNA sequence: TGTGCCAGCCTGGATAGAGCGGGAGGTACCGATGAGCAGTTCTTC. Protein product: CASLDRAGGTDEQFF.

There are a few counts of this clonotype. The V and J genes are TRBV5-6 and TRBJ2-5; 7 nucleotides align to TRBD2. CDR1 is SGHDT and CDR2 is YYEEEE in the germline V gene. This CDR3 is built from 14 residues. V lost 5 bases, J lost 3 bases, and 7 bases stayed unmatched. The CDR3 is CASSITLAEETQYF. The DNA of the CDR3 is TGTGCCAGCAGTATCACCCTAGCGGAAGAGACCCAGTACTTC.

This clonotype showed up many times. The V call is TRBV3-1, the J call TRBJ2-1; D remains ambiguous. The CDR3 covers 13 residues. V gave up 1 base and J gave up 12 bases, with 13 bases separating them. Germline CDR1 and CDR2: LGHDT and YNNKEL (reference sequence). The CDR3 reads CASSQAPRHGQFF. In nucleotides, the CDR3 is TGTGCCAGCAGCCAAGCTCCCCGACACGGGCAGTTCTTC.

V usage is TRBV20-1 and J usage is TRBJ2-1; 8 bases are shared with TRBD2. This CDR3 region has 16 residues. The germline CDR1 and CDR2 sequences are DFQATT and SNEGSKA (reference sequence). With V trimmed by 5 bases and J by 5 bases, 14 bases remained unmatched. The CDR3 spells CSAVVGERGPDNEQFF. In DNA, the CDR3 is TGCAGTGCTGTTGTTGGAGAGCGGGGGCCTGACAATGAGCAGTTCTTC.

This clonotype was found a few times. This chain uses TRBV12-3 or TRBV12-4 with TRBJ2-2; the D gene is possibly TRBD1 (6 bases). The CDR3 consists of 14 residues. V was pared by 4 bases and J by 7 bases, with 13 bases between. This CDR3 is CASSSEGEVGELFF. The CDR3 DNA sequence: TGTGCCAGCAGTTCTGAGGGGGAAGTCGGGGAGCTGTTTTTT.

This clonotype came up once. The gene calls are TRBV7-8 and TRBJ2-7; a weak D match, TRBD1 (6 bases). Germline CDR1 and CDR2: SGHVS and FQNEAQ. The CDR3 loop spans 13 amino acids. V gave up 5 bases and J gave up 6 bases, with 14 bases separating them. The CDR3 here is CASSLRQAFEQYF. CDR3 in DNA: TGTGCCAGCAGCCTGCGACAGGCCTTCGAGCAGTACTTC.

This clonotype was picked up a small number of times. J is TRBJ2-1 and V is TRBV11-3; possible D gene TRBD2, 6 bases. The V gene lost 2 bases and the J gene lost 3 bases, with 14 bases spanning the gap. Germline CDR1 SGHNT, CDR2 YENEEA. The CDR3 runs 16 residues. DNA of the CDR3: TGTGCCAGCAGCTTAAATAGCGGAAAACTCTACAATGAGCAGTTCTTC. This codes for CASSLNSGKLYNEQFF.

This clonotype has ten or more counts. This chain joins TRBV29-1 and TRBJ2-3; weak D call: TRBD2 (5 bases). This CDR3 contains 11 residues. Germline V gene data show CDR1 as SQVTM and CDR2 as ANQGSEA. The V and J ends lost 6 bases and 4 bases respectively, with 8 bases between them. CDR3 DNA sequence: TGCAGCGTACAACTAGCAGATACGCAGTATTTT. Amino acid sequence: CSVQLADTQYF.

This clonotype has more than one count but fewer than ten. The V and J genes are TRBV6-2 or TRBV6-3 and TRBJ2-1; 8 bases match TRBD1. V trimming: 7 bases; J trimming: 6 bases; junction bases outside the gene matches: 8. The length of the CDR3 is 14 residues. Germline CDR1 MNHEY, CDR2 SVGEGT. CDR3 region: CASKPGGRSNEQFF. The DNA for the CDR3 is TGTGCCAGCAAACCAGGGGGCAGGAGCAATGAGCAGTTCTTC.

This rearrangement joins TRBV7-6 to TRBJ2-7; perhaps D is TRBD1 or TRBD2 (5 bases each). This CDR3 region has 17 residues. The V end was cut by 0 bases, the J end by 0 bases, with 15 bases between. CDR1 and CDR2 from the germline V gene are SGHVS and FNYEAQ. The CDR3 protein is CASSLAGESGYSYEQYF. The CDR3, as DNA: TGTGCCAGCAGCTTAGCAGGGGAGTCGGGCTACTCCTACGAGCAGTACTTC.

V is TRBV29-1 and J is TRBJ1-1, with unresolved D. The CDR3 loop spans 11 amino acids. Per germline, CDR1 SQVTM and CDR2 ANQGSEA. V was trimmed by 6 bases and J by 8 bases, leaving 13 bases between them. The CDR3 nucleotides are TGCAGCGTCGTCGACCTGCCCGAAGCTTTCTTT. Amino acids: CSVVDLPEAFF.

This clonotype was seen many times. The rearrangement links TRBV5-6 to TRBJ2-1; D may be TRBD1 (6 bases). Trimming took off 4 bases at V and 4 bases at J, with 18 bases between the two ends. Looked up from germline, CDR1 is SGHDT and CDR2 is YYEEEE. The CDR3 is made up of 16 amino acids. As DNA, the CDR3 is TGTGCCAGCAGCGCCCGGACAGTCCGACAATACAATGAGCAGTTCTTC. This sequence encodes CASSARTVRQYNEQFF.

The table lists this clonotype with a few counts. In DNA form, the CDR3 reads TGTGCCAGCAGCCAAGATGGACAGGGCCTCTCCTACAATGAGCAGTTCTTC. It encodes CASSQDGQGLSYNEQFF. V is TRBV12-3 or TRBV12-4 and J is TRBJ2-1; 8 bases are shared with TRBD1. CDR3 length: 17 residues. Unmatched junction bases numbered 10, after V lost 6 bases and J lost 0 bases.

At least ten counts were recorded for this clonotype. This chain connects TRBV11-2 to TRBJ1-6; D ambiguous. V gave up 5 bases and J gave up 1 base, with 12 bases separating them. Per germline, CDR1 SGHAT and CDR2 FQNNGV. The CDR3 has 16 residues. The CDR3 here is CASSRVAPSYNSPLHF. CDR3 DNA: TGTGCCAGCAGCCGGGTGGCCCCGTCCTATAATTCACCCCTCCACTTT.

A word on this clonotype: One end of the junction does not line up with germline, which may come from a read error. V gene TRBV6-2 or TRBV6-3 combines with J gene TRBJ1-1, with D uncertain. Germline CDR1 and CDR2: MNHEY and SVGEGT. The CDR3 is 13 residues long. CDR3 nucleotide sequence: TGTGCCAGAAGTTACTCGGGGATGTCTGAAGCTTTCTTT. Its translation: CARSYSGMSEAFF.

This clonotype was detected ten times or more. The gene calls are TRBV11-2 and TRBJ2-3; D not certain. This CDR3 is 11 amino acids long. The ends were cut back, 7 bases at V and 6 bases at J, with 8 bases in the middle. Germline assignment: CDR1 SGHAT and CDR2 FQNNGV. CDR3 sequence reads: CASTQEDTQYF. In DNA form, the CDR3 reads TGTGCCAGCACCCAGGAGGATACGCAGTATTTT. Together with reference TRBV11-2 and TRBJ2-3, the CDR3 gives the full variable domain: EAGVAQSPRYKIIEKRQSVAFWCNPISGHATLYWYQQILGQGPKLLIQFQNNGVVDDSQLPKDRFSAERLKGVDSTLKIQPAKLEDSAVYLCASTQEDTQYFGPGTRLTVL.